What follows is one T cell receptor beta chain and its context. Its specificity is not known. In germline, CDR1 is MNHEY, CDR2 SVGAGI. The J segment lost 6 bases and the V segment lost 6 bases, leaving 9 bases of the junction unmatched. This CDR3 is built from 14 residues. The data were produced by immunoSEQ multiplex PCR, yet TCRdb's version contains in-frame clones alone and is incomplete. The table lists 95,000 to 100,000 clones, about 80% of them singletons. The data were obtained in a study of OX40 agonist ivuxolimab in advanced cancers. Regarding the study as a whole: The investigators did not determine what antigen specificity the expanded peripheral T cells had.

The sample in question was CD4+ or CD8+ T cells sorted from blood, obtained in a trial of the OX40 agonist ivuxolimab. The TCR was taken from an adult with an advanced solid tumor such as melanoma, head and neck, liver or kidney cancer. The V and J genes are TRBV6-5 and TRBJ1-2, with 8 bases aligning to TRBD1. The CDR3 nucleotides are TGTGCCAGCAGAAGACAGGGGAAAGATGATGGCTACACCTTC. It yields the protein CASRRQGKDDGYTF.